Listed below are T cell receptor beta chains from one sample, sequenced in a study of identical twins. TCRdb recomputed calls from the 5' RACE reads with MiXCR, one row per CDR3 protein. The sample lists 1.5 million to 2 million distinct CDR3 sequences, 25% to 35% occurring once. Sample: cord blood. These receptors originate from a newborn girl in good health. The CDR3 runs from the conserved cysteine through the conserved F or W. A D gene is named only where the DNA matches it firmly. Clone size, where shown, is once, few, many, or a class for clones that have expanded.

j_gene | d_gene | v_gene | abundance | CDR3aa | CDR3nt
TRBJ2-1 | TRBD2 | TRBV29-1 | many | CSAGSGLAGNEQFF | TGCAGCGCCGGATCGGGACTAGCGGGAAATGAGCAGTTCTTC
TRBJ2-5 | TRBD2 | TRBV29-1 | many | CSVVWGGQETQYF | TGCAGCGTTGTTTGGGGGGGCCAAGAGACCCAGTACTTC
TRBJ2-7 | NA | TRBV7-2 | NA | CASSSPVGREQYF | TGTGCCAGCAGCTCCCCGGTGGGGCGCGAGCAGTACTTC
TRBJ1-4 | NA | TRBV12-3/TRBV12-4 | few | CASREGFPNEKLFF | TGTGCCAGCAGGGAGGGATTCCCTAATGAAAAACTGTTTTTT
TRBJ2-1 | TRBD1 | TRBV20-1 | NA | CSWAGGSYNEQFF | TGCAGTTGGGCAGGGGGCTCCTACAATGAGCAGTTCTTC
TRBJ1-1 | NA | TRBV6-2/TRBV6-3 | few | CASSYSSRPNTEAFF | TGTGCCAGCAGTTACTCGAGTCGCCCGAACACTGAAGCTTTCTTT
TRBJ2-1 | TRBD2 | TRBV7-8 | NA | CASSLRSSGLHNEQFF | TGTGCCAGCAGCTTAAGGTCTAGCGGGCTACACAATGAGCAGTTCTTC
TRBJ2-1 | NA | TRBV28 | few | CASSLSKIYNEQFF | TGTGCCAGCAGTTTAAGTAAGATCTACAATGAGCAGTTCTTC
TRBJ2-5 | TRBD2 | TRBV3-1 | NA | CASSLRGGSRETQYF | TGTGCCAGCAGCCTTCGGGGCGGGAGCAGAGAGACCCAGTACTTC
TRBJ2-1 | TRBD2 | TRBV24-1 | few | CATSDTSGRREQFF | TGTGCCACCAGTGATACTAGCGGGAGACGGGAGCAGTTCTTC
TRBJ2-3 | NA | TRBV6-6 | few | CASSGGFPDTQYF | TGTGCCAGCAGTGGGGGCTTTCCAGATACGCAGTATTTT